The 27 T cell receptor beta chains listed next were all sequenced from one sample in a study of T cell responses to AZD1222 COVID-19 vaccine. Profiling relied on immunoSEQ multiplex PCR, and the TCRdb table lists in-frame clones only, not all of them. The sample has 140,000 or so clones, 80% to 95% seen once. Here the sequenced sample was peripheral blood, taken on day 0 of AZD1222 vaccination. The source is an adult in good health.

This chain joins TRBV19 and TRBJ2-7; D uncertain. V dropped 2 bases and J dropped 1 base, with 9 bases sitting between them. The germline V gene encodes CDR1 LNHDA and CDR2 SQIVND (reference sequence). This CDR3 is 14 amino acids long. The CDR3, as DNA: TGTGCCAGTAGTATAAGTGCCGGTTCCTACGAGCAGTACTTC. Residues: CASSISAGSYEQYF.

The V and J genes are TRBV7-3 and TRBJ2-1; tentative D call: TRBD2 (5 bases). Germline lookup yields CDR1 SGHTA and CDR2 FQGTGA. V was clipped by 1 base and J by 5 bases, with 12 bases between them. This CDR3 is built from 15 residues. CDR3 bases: TGTGCCAGCAGCTTAATGGGTGGGAGCAACAATGAGCAGTTCTTC. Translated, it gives CASSLMGGSNNEQFF.

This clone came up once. CDR3 DNA sequence: TGCAGCGTTGAGGCGGGGAGATACAATGAGCAGTTCTTC. It encodes CSVEAGRYNEQFF. The chain uses TRBV29-1 and TRBJ2-1, with a possible D match to TRBD2 (6 bases). V lost 3 bases and J 4 bases, leaving 10 bases between the germline ends. Germline CDR1 is SQVTM and CDR2 is ANQGSEA. This CDR3 comprises 13 residues.

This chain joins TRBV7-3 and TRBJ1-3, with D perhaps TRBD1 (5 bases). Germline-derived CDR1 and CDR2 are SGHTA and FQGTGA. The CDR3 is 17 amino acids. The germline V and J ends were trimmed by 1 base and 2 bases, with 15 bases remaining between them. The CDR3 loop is CASSLIGGNGAGNTIYF. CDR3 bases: TGTGCCAGCAGCTTAATTGGGGGAAACGGGGCTGGAAACACCATATATTTT.

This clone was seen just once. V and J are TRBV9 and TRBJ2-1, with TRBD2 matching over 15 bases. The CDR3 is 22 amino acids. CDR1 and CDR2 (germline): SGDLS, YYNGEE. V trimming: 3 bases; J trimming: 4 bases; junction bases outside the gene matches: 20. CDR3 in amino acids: CASSATPRPGTSGRRVYNEQFF. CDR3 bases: TGTGCCAGCAGCGCCACCCCCCGTCCCGGGACTAGCGGGAGGAGGGTTTACAATGAGCAGTTCTTC.

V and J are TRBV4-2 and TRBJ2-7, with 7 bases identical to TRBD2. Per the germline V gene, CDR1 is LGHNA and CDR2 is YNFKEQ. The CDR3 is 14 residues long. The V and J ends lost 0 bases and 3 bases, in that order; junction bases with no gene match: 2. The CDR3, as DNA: TGTGCCAGCAGCCAAGATCCTAGCGGCTACGAGCAGTACTTC. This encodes CASSQDPSGYEQYF.

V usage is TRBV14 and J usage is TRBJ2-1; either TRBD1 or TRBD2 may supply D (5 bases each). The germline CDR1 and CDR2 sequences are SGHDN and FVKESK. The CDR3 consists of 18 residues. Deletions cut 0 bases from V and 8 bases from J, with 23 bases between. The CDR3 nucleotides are TGTGCCAGCAGCCAAGATGAGGTGGGGGTAGCCAGTTGGGATGAGCAGTTCTTC. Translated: CASSQDEVGVASWDEQFF.

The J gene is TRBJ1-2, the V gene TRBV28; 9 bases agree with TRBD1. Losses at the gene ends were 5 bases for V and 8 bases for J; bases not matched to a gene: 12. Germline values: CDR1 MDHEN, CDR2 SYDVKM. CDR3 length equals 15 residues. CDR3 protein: CASSGWDRASLGYTF. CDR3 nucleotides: TGTGCCAGCAGTGGATGGGACAGGGCTTCTTTAGGCTACACCTTC.

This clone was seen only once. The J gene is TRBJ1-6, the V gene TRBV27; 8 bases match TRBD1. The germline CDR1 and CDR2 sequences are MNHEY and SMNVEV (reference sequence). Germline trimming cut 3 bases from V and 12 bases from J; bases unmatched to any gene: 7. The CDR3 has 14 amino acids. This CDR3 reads CASSFRTGMIPLHF. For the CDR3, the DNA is TGTGCCAGCAGTTTTCGGACAGGGATGATACCCCTCCACTTT.

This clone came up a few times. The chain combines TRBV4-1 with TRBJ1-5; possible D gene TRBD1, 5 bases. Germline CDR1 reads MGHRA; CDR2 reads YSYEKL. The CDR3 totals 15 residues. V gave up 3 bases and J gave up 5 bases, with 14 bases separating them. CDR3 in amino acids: CASSHTIVRDQPQHF. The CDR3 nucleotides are TGCGCCAGCAGCCATACCATCGTCAGGGATCAGCCCCAGCATTTT.

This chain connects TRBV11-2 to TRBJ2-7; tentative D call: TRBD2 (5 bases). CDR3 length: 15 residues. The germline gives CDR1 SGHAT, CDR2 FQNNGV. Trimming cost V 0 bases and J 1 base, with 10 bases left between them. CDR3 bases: TGTGCCAGCAGCTTAGAGCGGACTCTGTCCTACGAGCAGTACTTC. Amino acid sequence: CASSLERTLSYEQYF. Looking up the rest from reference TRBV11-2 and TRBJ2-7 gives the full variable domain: EAGVAQSPRYKIIEKRQSVAFWCNPISGHATLYWYQQILGQGPKLLIQFQNNGVVDDSQLPKDRFSAERLKGVDSTLKIQPAKLEDSAVYLCASSLERTLSYEQYFGPGTRLTVT.

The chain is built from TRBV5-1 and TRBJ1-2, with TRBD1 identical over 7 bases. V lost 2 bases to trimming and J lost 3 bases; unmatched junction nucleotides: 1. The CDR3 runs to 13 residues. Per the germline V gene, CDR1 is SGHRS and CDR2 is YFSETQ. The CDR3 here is CASSFTGDYGYTF. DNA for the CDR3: TGCGCCAGCAGCTTTACAGGGGACTATGGCTACACCTTC.

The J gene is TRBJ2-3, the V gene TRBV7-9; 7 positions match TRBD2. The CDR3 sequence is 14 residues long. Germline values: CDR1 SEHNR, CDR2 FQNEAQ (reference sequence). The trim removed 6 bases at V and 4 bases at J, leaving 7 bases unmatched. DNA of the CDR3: TGTGCCAGCAGACAGACTAGCAGTTCAGATACGCAGTATTTT. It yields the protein CASRQTSSSDTQYF.

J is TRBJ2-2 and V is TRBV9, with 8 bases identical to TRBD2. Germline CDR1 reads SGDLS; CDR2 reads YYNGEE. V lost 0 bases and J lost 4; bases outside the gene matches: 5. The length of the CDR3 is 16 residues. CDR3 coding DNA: TGTGCCAGCAGCGTAGCCGGGAGGGCCCGCACCGGGGAGCTGTTTTTT. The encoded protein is CASSVAGRARTGELFF.

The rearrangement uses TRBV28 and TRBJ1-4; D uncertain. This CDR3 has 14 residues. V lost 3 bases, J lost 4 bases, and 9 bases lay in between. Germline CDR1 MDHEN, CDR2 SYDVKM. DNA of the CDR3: TGTGCCAGCAGTTTGGTCGCCAGTAATGAAAAACTGTTTTTT. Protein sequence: CASSLVASNEKLFF.

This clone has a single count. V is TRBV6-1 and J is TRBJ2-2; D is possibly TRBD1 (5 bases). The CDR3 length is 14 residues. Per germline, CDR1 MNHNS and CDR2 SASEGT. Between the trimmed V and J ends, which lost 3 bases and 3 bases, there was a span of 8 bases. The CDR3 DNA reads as TGTGCCAGCAGTGACAGGGCCCACACCGGGGAGCTGTTTTTT. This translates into CASSDRAHTGELFF.

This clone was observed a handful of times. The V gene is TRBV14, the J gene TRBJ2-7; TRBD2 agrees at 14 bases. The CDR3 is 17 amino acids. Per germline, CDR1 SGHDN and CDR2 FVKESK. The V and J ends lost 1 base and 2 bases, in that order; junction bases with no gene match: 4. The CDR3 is CASSQGTSGRNTYEQYF. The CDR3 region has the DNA TGTGCCAGCAGCCAAGGGACTAGCGGGAGGAATACCTACGAGCAGTACTTC. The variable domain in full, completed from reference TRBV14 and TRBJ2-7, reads EAGVTQFPSHSVIEKGQTVTLRCDPISGHDNLYWYRRVMGKEIKFLLHFVKESKQDESGMPNNRFLAERTGGTYSTLKVQPAELEDSGVYFCASSQGTSGRNTYEQYFGPGTRLTVT.

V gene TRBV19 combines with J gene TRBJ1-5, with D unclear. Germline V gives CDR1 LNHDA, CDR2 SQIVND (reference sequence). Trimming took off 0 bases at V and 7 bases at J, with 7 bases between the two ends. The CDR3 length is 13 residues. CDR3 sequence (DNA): TGTGCCAGTAGTATAGATGGCCGGCAGCCCCAGCATTTT. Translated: CASSIDGRQPQHF.

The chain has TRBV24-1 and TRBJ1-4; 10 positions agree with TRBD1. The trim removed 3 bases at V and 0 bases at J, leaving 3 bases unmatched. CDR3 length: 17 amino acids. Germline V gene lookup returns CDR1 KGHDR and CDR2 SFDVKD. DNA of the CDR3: TGTGCCACCAGTGATCAGGGACAGGGGCCAACTAATGAAAAACTGTTTTTT. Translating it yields CATSDQGQGPTNEKLFF.

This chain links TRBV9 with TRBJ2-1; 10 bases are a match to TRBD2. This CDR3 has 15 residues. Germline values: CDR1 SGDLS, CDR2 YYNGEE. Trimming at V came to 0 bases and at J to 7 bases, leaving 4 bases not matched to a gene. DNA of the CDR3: TGTGCCAGCAGCGTAGACCCAGCGGGAGGGAATGAGCAGTTCTTC. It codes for CASSVDPAGGNEQFF. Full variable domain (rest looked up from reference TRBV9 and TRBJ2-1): DSGVTQTPKHLITATGQRVTLRCSPRSGDLSVYWYQQSLDQGLQFLIQYYNGEERAKGNILERFSAQQFPDLHSELNLSSLELGDSALYFCASSVDPAGGNEQFFGPGTRLTVL.

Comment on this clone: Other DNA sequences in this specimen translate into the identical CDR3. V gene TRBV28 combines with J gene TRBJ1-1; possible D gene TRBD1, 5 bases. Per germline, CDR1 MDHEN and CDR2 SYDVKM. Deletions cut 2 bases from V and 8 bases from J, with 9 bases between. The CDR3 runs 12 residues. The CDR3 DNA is TGTGCCAGCAGTTTACAGGGCCCCGAAGCTTTCTTT. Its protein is CASSLQGPEAFF.

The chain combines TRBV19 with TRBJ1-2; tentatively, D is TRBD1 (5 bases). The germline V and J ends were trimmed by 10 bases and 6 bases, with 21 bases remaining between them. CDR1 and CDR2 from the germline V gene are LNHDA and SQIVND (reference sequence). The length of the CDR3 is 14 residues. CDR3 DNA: TGTGCCATTAGACGAGGGGAAGGAGCTAATGGCTACACCTTC. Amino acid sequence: CAIRRGEGANGYTF.

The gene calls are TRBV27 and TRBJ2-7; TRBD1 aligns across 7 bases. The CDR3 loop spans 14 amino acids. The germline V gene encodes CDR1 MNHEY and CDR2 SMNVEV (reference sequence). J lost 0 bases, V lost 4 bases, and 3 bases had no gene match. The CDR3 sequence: CASSSDRVSYEQYF. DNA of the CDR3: TGTGCCAGCAGTTCAGACAGGGTCTCCTACGAGCAGTACTTC.

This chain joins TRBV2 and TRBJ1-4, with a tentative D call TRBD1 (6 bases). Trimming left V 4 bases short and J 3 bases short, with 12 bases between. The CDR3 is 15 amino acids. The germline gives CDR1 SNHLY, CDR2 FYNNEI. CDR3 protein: CASSGQGGPNEKLFF. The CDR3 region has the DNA TGTGCCAGCAGTGGCCAAGGGGGACCTAATGAAAAACTGTTTTTT.

This CDR3 reads CASSRGLAGDYEQYF. CDR3 DNA sequence: TGCGCCAGCAGCCGAGGACTAGCGGGAGACTACGAGCAGTACTTC. The gene calls are TRBV5-1 and TRBJ2-7; the match to TRBD2 covers 13 bases. J was trimmed by 3 bases and V by 4 bases; bases with no gene match: 4. CDR1 SGHRS and CDR2 YFSETQ come from the germline V gene. The CDR3 spans 15 residues.

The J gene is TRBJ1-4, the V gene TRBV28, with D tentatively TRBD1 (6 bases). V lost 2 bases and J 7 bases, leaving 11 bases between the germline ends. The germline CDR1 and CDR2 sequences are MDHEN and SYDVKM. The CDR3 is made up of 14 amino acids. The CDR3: CASSLGGQGEKLFF. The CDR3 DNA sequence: TGTGCCAGCAGTTTAGGGGGCCAGGGTGAAAAACTGTTTTTT.

For the CDR3, the DNA is TGCGCCAGCAGTTCGGCTGCATCCCCGGCGGATGGCTACACCTTC. It specifies CASSSAASPADGYTF. The rearrangement uses TRBV5-1 and TRBJ1-2; D unresolved. There are 15 residues in the CDR3. Trimming removed 5 bases from V and 6 bases from J, with 20 bases in between. Germline-derived CDR1 and CDR2 are SGHRS and YFSETQ. Complete variable domain (other parts from reference TRBV5-1 and TRBJ1-2): KAGVTQTPRYLIKTRGQQVTLSCSPISGHRSVSWYQQTPGQGLQFLFEYFSETQRNKGNFPGRFSGRQFSNSRSEMNVSTLELGDSALYLCASSSAASPADGYTFGSGTRLTVV.